This record concerns one T cell receptor (beta chain) sequence. Its antigen is still unknown. V dropped 2 bases and J dropped 6; count of bases not matched to a gene: 8. Germline CDR1 is MNHNS and CDR2 is SASEGT. This CDR3 has 16 residues. Deep TCR-beta sequencing used DNA from uncultured naive and memory CD4+ T cells. Profiled with immunoSEQ multiplex PCR; TCRdb holds only in-frame clones, not every one. Here the sample spans 30,000 to 45,000 clones, roughly 90% being singletons. Naive and memory CD4+ T cells were separated from cryopreserved PBMCs. This sample is part of a study of CD4 T cells in relation to SARS-CoV-2 and coronaviruses. Study-level points and caveats: Samples before the pandemic and after infection were not matched within any donor. In around 63% of donors, memory CD4+ clonotypes crossrecognized SARS-CoV-2 and at least one common cold coronavirus spike.

The chain links TRBV6-1 to TRBJ2-5, with 11 bases fitting TRBD2. The clonotype was recovered from an adult with COVID-19. Sequencing was done on a sample of memory CD4+ T cells from PBMCs. CDR3 protein: CASSEKGRLAGKTQYF. The CDR3 bases are TGTGCCAGCAGTGAAAAGGGAAGACTAGCGGGGAAGACCCAGTACTTC.